This T cell receptor beta chain was recorded in a study of CD8+CD57+ T cells in acquired aplastic anemia. The template for TCR beta VDJ and CDR3 sequence profiling was genomic DNA. TCRdb analysed the reads with MiXCR anew, one entry per CDR3 protein. The sample shows just over 400,000 distinct CDR3 sequences, under 80% of them seen only once. CDR1 is LNHNV, CDR2 YYDKDF, per germline (reference sequence). The CDR3 runs to 15 residues. V lost 3 bases to trimming and J lost 4 bases; unmatched junction nucleotides: 8. This chain links TRBV15 with TRBJ1-1; 7 bases line up with TRBD1. The clonotype originates from a human donor in good health, serving as a control. The sample was sorted CD4+, CD8+, or CD8+CD57+ T cells (not recorded which) from PBMCs. CDR3 sequence reads: CATSSWDSRSTEAFF. CDR3 DNA: TGTGCCACCAGCAGCTGGGACAGCCGCAGCACTGAAGCTTTCTTT.